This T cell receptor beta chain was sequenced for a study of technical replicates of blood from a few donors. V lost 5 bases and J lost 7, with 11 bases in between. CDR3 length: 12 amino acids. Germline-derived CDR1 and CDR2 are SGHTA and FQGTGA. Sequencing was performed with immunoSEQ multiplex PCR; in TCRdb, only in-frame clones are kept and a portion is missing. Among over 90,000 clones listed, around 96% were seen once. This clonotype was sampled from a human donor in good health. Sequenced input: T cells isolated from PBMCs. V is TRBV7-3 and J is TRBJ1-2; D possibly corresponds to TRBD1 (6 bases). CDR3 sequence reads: CASSLGGAGYTF. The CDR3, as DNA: TGTGCCAGCAGCCTAGGGGGGGCTGGCTACACCTTC.